This TCR beta chain stems from a study of immune reconstitution after stem cell transplant in scleroderma listed by TCRdb under 2017. Library generation was performed with RT-PCR. Reads for this sample came from an Illumina MiSeq. Clones were called with MiXCR by TCRdb after fastp trimmed the public reads at Q25, and only in-frame beta chains were retained. Every CDR3 protein is listed once, alongside the most common genes and DNA of its rows. The sample table lists roughly 3,700 distinct CDR3 sequences, around 6% of them with a count of one. The ten largest clones represent approximately 15% of the sample. Turning to this clonotype: It has no known antigen specificity. The junction departs from germline at one end; a sequencing error may be responsible.

The sample was collected before or after autologous hematopoietic stem cell transplantation (not recorded which). This sequence was found in a female donor with systemic sclerosis.

The CDR3 reads as follows: CAGSQQENQPQHF. Here is the DNA: TGCGCCGGCAGCCAGCAGGAGAATCAGCCCCAGCATTTT. This receptor chain uses TRBV4-3 and TRBJ1-5, with an unclear D gene assignment. For CDR1 and CDR2, the germline V gene lists LGHNA and YSLEER. The CDR3 spans 13 residues, from the cysteine through the phenylalanine. Here the CDR3 DNA is all that survives: 39 bases in frame from base 1.